The rows below give T cell receptor beta chains drawn from one sample of a study of tumor T cells in aggressive B-cell lymphoma. This table comes from immunoSEQ multiplex PCR, and its TCRdb copy is limited to in-frame clones, with some not included. The repertoire holds a few thousand clones, with roughly 90% as singletons. The sequenced sample consisted of tumor tissue. These receptors were collected from an adult with diffuse large B cell lymphoma. CDR3s include the opening cysteine and the closing phenylalanine or tryptophan. The D gene is left open where the match is weak. A clone size is listed for some rows: how often the clone was seen (once, few, many), or a class if it is expanded.

>TRBD1|NA|TRBJ2-5|TRBV7-8
CASSPAAPGGETQYF
TGTGCCAGCAGCCCGGCCGCCCCAGGGGGAGAGACCCAGTACTTC
>TRBD1|NA|TRBJ2-7|TRBV19
CASSMGRGLEQYF
TGTGCCAGTAGTATGGGCAGGGGGCTCGAGCAGTACTTC
>NA|NA|TRBJ1-2|TRBV5-4
CASSPNPLGGYGYTF
TGTGCCAGCAGCCCGAACCCCTTGGGGGGCTATGGCTACACCTTC
>NA|NA|TRBJ2-3|TRBV7-9
CASSFGNSGGTDTQYF
TGTGCCAGCAGCTTTGGAAATAGCGGAGGCACAGATACGCAGTATTTT
>TRBD1|NA|TRBJ2-7|TRBV25-1
CASSEGYRGPIDEQYF
TGTGCCAGCAGTGAAGGGTACAGGGGGCCTATAGACGAGCAGTACTTC
>TRBD1|NA|TRBJ2-7|TRBV30
CACHRDRVSYEQYF
TGTGCCTGTCACCGGGACAGGGTCTCCTACGAGCAGTACTTC
>TRBD1|NA|TRBJ1-1|TRBV11-3
CASSSGGLNTEAFF
TGTGCCAGCAGCTCAGGGGGCTTGAACACTGAAGCTTTCTTT
>NA|NA|TRBJ2-5|TRBV7-2
CASSLSGLYQETQYF
TGTGCCAGCAGCCTCAGCGGTTTGTACCAAGAGACCCAGTACTTC
>NA|NA|TRBJ2-3|TRBV9
CASSVDQGTDTQYF
TGTGCCAGCAGCGTAGACCAGGGCACAGATACGCAGTATTTT
>TRBD1|NA|TRBJ2-7|TRBV7-2
CASSYQGASNEQYF
TGTGCCAGCAGCTACCAGGGGGCGAGCAACGAGCAGTACTTC
>NA|NA|TRBJ2-1|TRBV9
CASSVTESYNEQFF
TGTGCCAGCAGCGTCACAGAGTCCTACAATGAGCAGTTCTTC
>TRBD1|NA|TRBJ1-5|TRBV6-5
CASSYGTGDQPQHF
TGTGCCAGCAGTTACGGGACAGGGGATCAGCCCCAGCATTTT
>NA|NA|TRBJ2-7|TRBV19
CASSLTKGVSEQYF
TGTGCCAGTAGCCTAACAAAGGGGGTCTCCGAGCAGTACTTC
>NA|NA|TRBJ2-1|TRBV9
CASSVVGGEQFF
TGTGCCAGCAGCGTAGTGGGGGGTGAGCAGTTCTTC
>NA|NA|TRBJ2-7|TRBV2
CASSEAPGVTYEQYF
TGTGCCAGCAGTGAGGCTCCGGGGGTTACCTACGAGCAGTACTTC
>NA|NA|TRBJ1-1|TRBV19
CASSMRGGTEAFF
TGTGCTAGTAGTATGAGGGGGGGGACTGAAGCTTTCTTT
>NA|NA|TRBJ1-4|TRBV4-3
CASSQDRLGGATEKLFF
TGCGCCAGCAGCCAAGATCGATTGGGGGGGGCTACCGAAAAACTGTTTTTT
>TRBD1|NA|TRBJ2-7|TRBV10-3
CAISKGTGALYEQYF
TGTGCCATCAGTAAAGGGACAGGGGCACTTTACGAGCAGTACTTC
>NA|NA|TRBJ1-4|TRBV28
CASRLSSVEKLFF
TGTGCCAGCCGCCTCTCTTCGGTTGAAAAACTGTTTTTT
>NA|NA|TRBJ2-7|TRBV4-2
CASSPKTVGFDEQYF
TGTGCCAGCAGTCCCAAGACAGTGGGATTCGACGAGCAGTACTTC
>NA|once|TRBJ2-1|TRBV5-1
CASSPGTGVPNEQFF
TGCGCCAGCAGCCCGGGGACGGGGGTCCCCAATGAGCAGTTCTTC
>NA|NA|TRBJ1-2|TRBV27
CASSHYRFPDYGYTF
TGTGCCAGCAGTCATTACAGATTCCCGGACTATGGCTACACCTTC
>NA|few|TRBJ1-3|TRBV10-3
CAISEDSAKGNTIYF
TGTGCCATCAGTGAGGACAGCGCCAAAGGAAACACCATATATTTT
>NA|NA|TRBJ1-1|TRBV11-3
CASSSQTPGSEAFF
TGTGCCAGCAGCTCGCAGACCCCCGGGAGTGAAGCTTTCTTT
>NA|NA|TRBJ2-5|TRBV5-1
CASSLFPAGTQYF
TGCGCCAGCAGCTTGTTTCCCGCAGGGACCCAGTACTTC